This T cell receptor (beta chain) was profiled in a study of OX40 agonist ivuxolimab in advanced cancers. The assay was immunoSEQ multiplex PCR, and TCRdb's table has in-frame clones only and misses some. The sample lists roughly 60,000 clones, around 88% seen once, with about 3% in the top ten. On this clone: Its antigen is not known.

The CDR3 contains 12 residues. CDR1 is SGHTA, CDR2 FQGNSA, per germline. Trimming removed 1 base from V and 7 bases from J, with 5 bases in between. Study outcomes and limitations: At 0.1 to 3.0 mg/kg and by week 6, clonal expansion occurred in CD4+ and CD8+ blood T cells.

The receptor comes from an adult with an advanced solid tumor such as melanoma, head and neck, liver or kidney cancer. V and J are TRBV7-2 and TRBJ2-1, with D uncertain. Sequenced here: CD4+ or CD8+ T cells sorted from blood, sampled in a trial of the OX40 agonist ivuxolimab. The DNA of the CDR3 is TGTGCCAGCAGCTTAGATGATAATGAGCAGTTCTTC. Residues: CASSLDDNEQFF.